A selection of T cell receptor beta chains follows, all from one sample in a study of response to subunit inactivated influenza vaccine. TCRdb passed the RT-PCR reads through MiXCR, listing each CDR3 protein once. The sample yields a few hundred thousand distinct CDR3 sequences, around 15% seen once. The sample in question was PBMCs from blood, obtained less than 13 days after vaccination. The receptors shown here come from a man aged 50 to 60 who received an inactivated influenza vaccine. Both conserved end residues are part of each CDR3. Each record gives: clone size, V gene, D gene, J gene, CDR3 DNA, CDR3 protein. The D gene is left open where the match is weak. Expanded clones get a size class; other rows say once, few or many, or leave the size out.

size: NA; V: TRBV28; D: NA; J: TRBJ2-7; DNA: TGTGCCAGCAGTTTACCTGGTCGGAACTCCAACGAGCAGTACTTC; CDR3: CASSLPGRNSNEQYF
size: once; V: TRBV5-1; D: TRBD1; J: TRBJ1-1; DNA: TGCGCCAGCAGCAAGGGGACAGGGCGGAACACTGAAGCTTTCTTT; CDR3: CASSKGTGRNTEAFF
size: NA; V: TRBV20-1; D: NA; J: TRBJ2-4; DNA: TGCAGTGCCGACCTAGCCAAAAACATTCAGTACTTC; CDR3: CSADLAKNIQYF
size: few; V: TRBV20-1; D: TRBD1; J: TRBJ1-5; DNA: TGCAGTGCTAGAGATTTCCAGGGGGCAGTGGATCAGCCCCAGCATTTT; CDR3: CSARDFQGAVDQPQHF
size: NA; V: TRBV5-6; D: TRBD1; J: TRBJ2-7; DNA: TGTGCCAGCAGTGCCGCCGGGACAGGGAATTACGAGCAGTACTTC; CDR3: CASSAAGTGNYEQYF
size: NA; V: TRBV20-1; D: NA; J: TRBJ1-1; DNA: TGCAGCCCGACCTCGGGGGCGTCGAACACTGAAGCTTTCTTT; CDR3: CSPTSGASNTEAFF
size: NA; V: TRBV5-1; D: NA; J: TRBJ2-2; DNA: TGCGCCAGCAGCTTACAGGAATCCGGGGAGCTGTTTTTT; CDR3: CASSLQESGELFF
size: many; V: TRBV11-2; D: NA; J: TRBJ2-7; DNA: TGTGCCAGCAGCTTAAGACCGACATACGAGCAGTACTTC; CDR3: CASSLRPTYEQYF
size: few; V: TRBV7-3; D: TRBD1; J: TRBJ2-3; DNA: TGTGCCAGCAGCTTAAAGGCGACAGGGTCTGATACGCAGTATTTT; CDR3: CASSLKATGSDTQYF
size: many; V: TRBV7-2; D: NA; J: TRBJ2-2; DNA: TGTGCCAGCAGCTTAGGTGGGGGTCCCGGGGAGCTGTTTTTT; CDR3: CASSLGGGPGELFF
size: NA; V: TRBV5-1; D: NA; J: TRBJ2-7; DNA: TGCGCCAGCAGCCCGTTCGGCCGGGAGGAGCAGTACTTC; CDR3: CASSPFGREEQYF
size: many; V: TRBV11-3; D: TRBD2; J: TRBJ2-1; DNA: TGTGCCAGCAGCCAATACTACGGGGGGGCGATCGGGAATGAGCAGTTCTTC; CDR3: CASSQYYGGAIGNEQFF
size: NA; V: TRBV7-2; D: NA; J: TRBJ2-1; DNA: TGTGCCAGCAGCTTAGGTTCGTCGTGGTACAATGAGCAGTTCTTC; CDR3: CASSLGSSWYNEQFF
size: NA; V: TRBV28; D: TRBD1; J: TRBJ2-7; DNA: TGTGCCAGCACCTTCGGACAGGCCTACGAGCAGTACTTC; CDR3: CASTFGQAYEQYF
size: NA; V: TRBV5-6; D: NA; J: TRBJ1-2; DNA: TGTGCCAGCAGCTTGGCTTGGTGGCAGGGGATCGGCTACACCTTC; CDR3: CASSLAWWQGIGYTF
size: NA; V: TRBV4-3; D: NA; J: TRBJ2-3; DNA: TGCGCCAGCAGCCAAGATCGACACAGCCGAGATACGCAGTATTTT; CDR3: CASSQDRHSRDTQYF
size: few; V: TRBV20-1; D: TRBD1; J: TRBJ2-7; DNA: TGCAGTGCTAGGGGTGGGACAGGGGCCGAGCAGTACTTC; CDR3: CSARGGTGAEQYF
size: few; V: TRBV7-9; D: TRBD1; J: TRBJ2-7; DNA: TGTGCCAGCAGCTTAGGTTCAGGGGGCTTTGCGGAGCAGTACTTC; CDR3: CASSLGSGGFAEQYF
size: few; V: TRBV11-1; D: TRBD1; J: TRBJ2-7; DNA: TGTGCCAGCAGTTGGGACAGGAGCTCCTACGAGCAGTACTTC; CDR3: CASSWDRSSYEQYF
size: few; V: TRBV12-3/TRBV12-4; D: NA; J: TRBJ1-3; DNA: TGTGCCAGCAGCCAGGTGTCTGGAAACACCATATATTTT; CDR3: CASSQVSGNTIYF
size: few; V: TRBV3-1; D: TRBD1; J: TRBJ1-2; DNA: TGTGCCAGCAGCCAAGACGCAGGGGGCTTCTATGGCTACACCTTC; CDR3: CASSQDAGGFYGYTF
size: NA; V: TRBV6-1; D: NA; J: TRBJ1-2; DNA: TGTGCCAGCAGTGACTTTGGGATTCCTAACTATGGCTACACCTTC; CDR3: CASSDFGIPNYGYTF
size: NA; V: TRBV5-5; D: TRBD2; J: TRBJ2-1; DNA: TGTGCCAGCACCCCACAGCGGGGGTCAAAGAATGAGCAGTTCTTC; CDR3: CASTPQRGSKNEQFF
size: NA; V: TRBV5-1; D: NA; J: TRBJ2-5; DNA: TGCGCCAGCAGCTCCAACGTAGGGGTTCCGCAAGAGACCCAGTACTTC; CDR3: CASSSNVGVPQETQYF